These T cell receptor beta chains were read from a single sample in a study of cytomegalovirus exposure and HLA in healthy donors. Method: immunoSEQ multiplex PCR; TCRdb's copy keeps in-frame clones and lacks some. Here the sample spans 130,000 to 150,000 clones, 70% to 80% being singletons. The specimen sequenced was PBMCs. Every receptor here comes from a man in his forties in good health and CMV-seropositive. The CDR3 runs from the conserved cysteine through the conserved F or W. D genes are given only for firm matches. Size is omitted from some rows. Given values are once, few, many or a class for expanded clones.

cdr3_aa: CASSLQRGSSYEQYF
cdr3_nt: TGTGCCAGCAGCTTGCAACGGGGGAGCTCCTACGAGCAGTACTTC
v_call: TRBV5-4
clone_size: -
j_call: TRBJ2-7
d_call: -

cdr3_aa: CASSLGAGQAYEQYF
cdr3_nt: TGTGCCAGCAGCTTAGGAGCGGGACAGGCCTACGAGCAGTACTTC
v_call: TRBV11-2
clone_size: once
j_call: TRBJ2-7
d_call: -

cdr3_aa: CAISESSGQLTRHEQFF
cdr3_nt: TGTGCCATCAGTGAGTCGTCTGGACAGCTTACAAGACATGAGCAGTTCTTC
v_call: TRBV10-3
clone_size: -
j_call: TRBJ2-1
d_call: -

cdr3_aa: CASRDRDRVEQYF
cdr3_nt: TGTGCCAGCAGGGACCGGGACAGAGTCGAGCAGTACTTC
v_call: TRBV28
clone_size: -
j_call: TRBJ2-7
d_call: TRBD1

cdr3_aa: CASSLPWASGSGSETQYF
cdr3_nt: TGTGCCAGCAGCTTACCTTGGGCTAGCGGGAGTGGGAGTGAGACCCAGTACTTC
v_call: TRBV7-8
clone_size: -
j_call: TRBJ2-5
d_call: TRBD2

cdr3_aa: CASSWYAGTQNNEKLFF
cdr3_nt: TGTGCCAGCAGCTGGTACGCCGGGACACAAAATAATGAAAAACTGTTTTTT
v_call: TRBV7-8
clone_size: few
j_call: TRBJ1-4
d_call: -

cdr3_aa: CASGVAGGPKNEQYF
cdr3_nt: TGTGCCAGCGGGGTAGCGGGAGGCCCTAAGAACGAGCAGTACTTC
v_call: TRBV28
clone_size: -
j_call: TRBJ2-7
d_call: TRBD2

cdr3_aa: CAIKATSGYEQYF
cdr3_nt: TGTGCCATCAAAGCGACTAGCGGCTACGAGCAGTACTTC
v_call: TRBV10-3
clone_size: -
j_call: TRBJ2-7
d_call: TRBD2

cdr3_aa: CSVEFGLAAGELFF
cdr3_nt: TGCAGCGTTGAATTCGGGCTAGCGGCCGGGGAGCTGTTTTTT
v_call: TRBV29-1
clone_size: -
j_call: TRBJ2-2
d_call: TRBD2

cdr3_aa: CASSIDTSGATDTQYF
cdr3_nt: TGTGCCAGTAGTATCGATACTAGCGGGGCCACAGATACGCAGTATTTT
v_call: TRBV19
clone_size: -
j_call: TRBJ2-3
d_call: TRBD2

cdr3_aa: CASSYRYSGDSYEQYF
cdr3_nt: TGTGCCAGCAGTTACCGATACAGCGGGGACTCCTACGAGCAGTACTTC
v_call: TRBV6-5
clone_size: -
j_call: TRBJ2-7
d_call: TRBD2

cdr3_aa: CSAKLSGDRNQPQHF
cdr3_nt: TGCAGCGCAAAACTATCCGGGGACAGGAATCAGCCCCAGCATTTT
v_call: TRBV29-1
clone_size: -
j_call: TRBJ1-5
d_call: TRBD1

cdr3_aa: CASSLNSYEQYF
cdr3_nt: TGTGCCAGCAGCCTTAACTCCTACGAGCAGTACTTC
v_call: TRBV27
clone_size: -
j_call: TRBJ2-7
d_call: -

cdr3_aa: CASSLAPVSGSGETQYF
cdr3_nt: TGTGCCAGCAGCTTAGCTCCAGTTAGCGGGAGTGGGGAGACCCAGTACTTC
v_call: TRBV7-2
clone_size: -
j_call: TRBJ2-5
d_call: TRBD2

cdr3_aa: CASGSGTPGSPLHF
cdr3_nt: TGTGCTAGTGGATCCGGGACACCGGGATCACCCCTCCACTTT
v_call: TRBV12-5
clone_size: -
j_call: TRBJ1-6
d_call: -

cdr3_aa: CASSQVSGSLDEQFF
cdr3_nt: TGCGCCAGCAGCCAAGTTAGCGGGAGTCTCGATGAGCAGTTCTTC
v_call: TRBV4-1
clone_size: -
j_call: TRBJ2-1
d_call: TRBD2

cdr3_aa: CASSQQKEGTGEETQYF
cdr3_nt: TGCGCCAGCAGCCAACAAAAAGAAGGGACAGGGGAAGAGACCCAGTACTTC
v_call: TRBV4-1
clone_size: -
j_call: TRBJ2-5
d_call: TRBD1

cdr3_aa: CASGPIRNTIYF
cdr3_nt: TGTGCCAGCGGCCCCATTAGAAACACCATATATTTT
v_call: TRBV9
clone_size: -
j_call: TRBJ1-3
d_call: -

cdr3_aa: CASSIDGQSSPLHF
cdr3_nt: TGTGCCAGCAGCATAGATGGACAGTCTTCACCCCTCCACTTT
v_call: TRBV7-9
clone_size: once
j_call: TRBJ1-6
d_call: -

cdr3_aa: CASSEAGGWNIQYF
cdr3_nt: TGTGCCAGCAGTGAAGCCGGGGGATGGAACATTCAGTACTTC
v_call: TRBV6-1
clone_size: -
j_call: TRBJ2-4
d_call: -

cdr3_aa: CASSHRSIGGASYEQYF
cdr3_nt: TGTGCCAGCAGCCACCGCTCGATTGGGGGCGCGTCCTACGAGCAGTACTTC
v_call: TRBV28
clone_size: once
j_call: TRBJ2-7
d_call: -

cdr3_aa: CASSLGAMIPETQYF
cdr3_nt: TGTGCCAGCAGCTTAGGGGCCATGATTCCAGAGACCCAGTACTTC
v_call: TRBV7-9
clone_size: -
j_call: TRBJ2-5
d_call: -

cdr3_aa: CASSLGLANEQFF
cdr3_nt: TGCGCCAGCAGCTTAGGACTAGCGAATGAGCAGTTCTTC
v_call: TRBV5-1
clone_size: -
j_call: TRBJ2-1
d_call: TRBD2

cdr3_aa: CASSALAAIYDTQYF
cdr3_nt: TGTGCCAGCAGCGCTCTAGCGGCTATATACGACACGCAGTATTTT
v_call: TRBV9
clone_size: -
j_call: TRBJ2-3
d_call: TRBD2

cdr3_aa: CASSEGRSSYYEQYF
cdr3_nt: TGTGCCAGCAGTGAAGGGAGGAGCAGCTACTACGAGCAGTACTTC
v_call: TRBV2
clone_size: -
j_call: TRBJ2-7
d_call: -

cdr3_aa: CATSRGGQTYEQYF
cdr3_nt: TGTGCCACCAGCAGAGGGGGACAAACCTACGAGCAGTACTTC
v_call: TRBV15
clone_size: -
j_call: TRBJ2-7
d_call: -

cdr3_aa: CASSPQKQAYGYTF
cdr3_nt: TGTGCCAGCAGCCCCCAAAAACAGGCATATGGCTACACCTTC
v_call: TRBV4-2
clone_size: -
j_call: TRBJ1-2
d_call: -

cdr3_aa: CASSYPRQSGANVLTF
cdr3_nt: TGTGCCAGCAGCTACCCCCGACAGTCTGGGGCCAACGTCCTGACTTTC
v_call: TRBV5-4
clone_size: few
j_call: TRBJ2-6
d_call: -

cdr3_aa: CASSLQDRNQPQHF
cdr3_nt: TGTGCCAGCAGTTTACAGGACCGCAATCAGCCCCAGCATTTT
v_call: TRBV2
clone_size: -
j_call: TRBJ1-5
d_call: -

cdr3_aa: CASSILAGAYNEQFF
cdr3_nt: TGTGCCAGCAGCATACTAGCGGGAGCGTACAATGAGCAGTTCTTC
v_call: TRBV7-3
clone_size: -
j_call: TRBJ2-1
d_call: TRBD2

cdr3_aa: CASSVIGRGGETQYF
cdr3_nt: TGTGCCAGCAGCGTAATCGGGAGGGGCGGGGAGACCCAGTACTTC
v_call: TRBV9
clone_size: -
j_call: TRBJ2-5
d_call: TRBD2

cdr3_aa: CASRGHTQAPYTEAFF
cdr3_nt: TGTGCCAGTAGGGGACATACGCAAGCTCCGTACACTGAAGCTTTCTTT
v_call: TRBV19
clone_size: -
j_call: TRBJ1-1
d_call: -

cdr3_aa: CASNLPRAYTGDAVYGYTF
cdr3_nt: TGTGCCAGTAACCTCCCTCGAGCCTACACAGGGGACGCCGTCTATGGCTACACCTTC
v_call: TRBV19
clone_size: -
j_call: TRBJ1-2
d_call: TRBD1

cdr3_aa: CASSVGQSDQPQHF
cdr3_nt: TGTGCCAGCAGTGTGGGACAGAGCGATCAGCCCCAGCATTTT
v_call: TRBV6-1
clone_size: -
j_call: TRBJ1-5
d_call: TRBD1

cdr3_aa: CASIGHPSQPQHF
cdr3_nt: TGTGCCAGTATTGGGCACCCCAGTCAGCCCCAGCATTTT
v_call: TRBV19
clone_size: few
j_call: TRBJ1-5
d_call: -

cdr3_aa: CASSPDMNTEAFF
cdr3_nt: TGCGCCAGCAGCCCGGACATGAACACTGAAGCTTTCTTT
v_call: TRBV5-1
clone_size: -
j_call: TRBJ1-1
d_call: -

cdr3_aa: CASSYGAGGRQETQYF
cdr3_nt: TGTGCCAGCAGTTATGGGGCGGGAGGAAGGCAAGAGACCCAGTACTTC
v_call: TRBV6-5
clone_size: -
j_call: TRBJ2-5
d_call: TRBD2

cdr3_aa: CASSAGGVSQLYSYEQYF
cdr3_nt: TGTGCCAGCAGTGCAGGGGGCGTCTCCCAGCTATACTCCTACGAGCAGTACTTC
v_call: TRBV2
clone_size: -
j_call: TRBJ2-7
d_call: TRBD1

cdr3_aa: CASSSGAGELFF
cdr3_nt: TGTGCCAGCAGTTCAGGGGCCGGGGAGCTGTTTTTT
v_call: TRBV6-1
clone_size: -
j_call: TRBJ2-2
d_call: -

cdr3_aa: CASRQGSNEQFF
cdr3_nt: TGTGCCAGCAGACAGGGTTCCAATGAGCAGTTCTTC
v_call: TRBV7-9
clone_size: -
j_call: TRBJ2-1
d_call: -

cdr3_aa: CASSHLDGTVGEKLFF
cdr3_nt: TGTGCCAGCAGCCACTTAGACGGGACAGTTGGTGAAAAACTGTTTTTT
v_call: TRBV7-8
clone_size: -
j_call: TRBJ1-4
d_call: TRBD1

cdr3_aa: CASSTSAGHSYNEQFF
cdr3_nt: TGTGCCAGCAGCACTTCAGCGGGGCACTCCTACAATGAGCAGTTCTTC
v_call: TRBV9
clone_size: -
j_call: TRBJ2-1
d_call: TRBD2